A single T cell receptor (beta chain) is shown here with its context. What it binds is not known. Multiplex PCR with BIOMED2 TRB-A/B primer pools amplified TRB rearrangements. TCRdb reprocessed the multiplex PCR reads with MiXCR, giving one entry per CDR3 protein. The sample carries under 20,000 distinct CDR3 sequences, over 25% recorded once. The data were taken from a study of T and B cells in COVID-19 patients. In the study overall: Comorbidities linked to unfavorable COVID-19 outcome were present in about 90% of the 20 active-infection patients.

Blood genomic DNA input for TRB amplification was roughly 250-550 ng. Findings of the study overall: Patients with COVID-19 reportedly showed strongly skewed T cell receptor beta variable and joining gene usage. Active COVID-19 showed highly clonal TRB repertoires; recovery showed diversity and richness above healthy donors. CD4+, regulatory T cell, CD8+ and sorted SARS-CoV-2-responsive or tetramer+ T cells were not yet sequenced.

Sequencing was carried out using blood. The TCR was taken from a human donor who had recovered from COVID-19.

The CDR3 region is CASSAMTGAESETQYF. In DNA form, the CDR3 reads TGTGCCAGCAGTGCTATGACAGGGGCCGAGTCAGAGACCCAGTACTTC. The chain couples TRBV6-1 to TRBJ2-5; 8 nucleotides line up with TRBD1. The germline V gene encodes CDR1 MNHNS and CDR2 SASEGT. V shed 4 bases, J shed 4 bases, and the junction held 11 bases outside the gene matches. The CDR3 covers 16 residues.